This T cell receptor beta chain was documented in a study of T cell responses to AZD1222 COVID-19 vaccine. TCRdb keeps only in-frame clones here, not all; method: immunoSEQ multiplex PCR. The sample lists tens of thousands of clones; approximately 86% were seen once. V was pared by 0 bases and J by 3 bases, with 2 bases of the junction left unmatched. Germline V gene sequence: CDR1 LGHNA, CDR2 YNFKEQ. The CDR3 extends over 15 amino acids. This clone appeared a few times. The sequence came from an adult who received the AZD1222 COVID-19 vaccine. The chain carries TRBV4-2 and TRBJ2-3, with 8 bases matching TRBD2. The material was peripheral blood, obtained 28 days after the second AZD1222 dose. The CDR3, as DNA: TGTGCCAGCAGCCAAGATCCGGGGGGGACAGATACGCAGTATTTT. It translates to CASSQDPGGTDTQYF.